This T cell receptor beta chain was identified in a study of CD8+ T cells in alopecia areata. The CDR3 totals 13 residues. Germline V gene data show CDR1 as GTSNPN and CDR2 as SVGIG (reference sequence). The V and J ends lost 4 bases and 1 base respectively, with 7 bases between them. cDNA reverse transcribed from extracted RNA served as the sequencing template. Assay used: immunoSEQ multiplex PCR; TCRdb lists only in-frame clones, some missing. Among over 100,000 clones listed, 49% were seen once. The rearrangement links TRBV30 to TRBJ2-2; no reliable D call. The starting material was CD8+ T cells sorted from blood, obtained at week 0. The source of this sequence is a human donor with alopecia areata. CDR3 protein: CAWNPRNTGELFF. The CDR3 DNA follows: TGTGCCTGGAACCCCAGGAACACCGGGGAGCTGTTTTTT.